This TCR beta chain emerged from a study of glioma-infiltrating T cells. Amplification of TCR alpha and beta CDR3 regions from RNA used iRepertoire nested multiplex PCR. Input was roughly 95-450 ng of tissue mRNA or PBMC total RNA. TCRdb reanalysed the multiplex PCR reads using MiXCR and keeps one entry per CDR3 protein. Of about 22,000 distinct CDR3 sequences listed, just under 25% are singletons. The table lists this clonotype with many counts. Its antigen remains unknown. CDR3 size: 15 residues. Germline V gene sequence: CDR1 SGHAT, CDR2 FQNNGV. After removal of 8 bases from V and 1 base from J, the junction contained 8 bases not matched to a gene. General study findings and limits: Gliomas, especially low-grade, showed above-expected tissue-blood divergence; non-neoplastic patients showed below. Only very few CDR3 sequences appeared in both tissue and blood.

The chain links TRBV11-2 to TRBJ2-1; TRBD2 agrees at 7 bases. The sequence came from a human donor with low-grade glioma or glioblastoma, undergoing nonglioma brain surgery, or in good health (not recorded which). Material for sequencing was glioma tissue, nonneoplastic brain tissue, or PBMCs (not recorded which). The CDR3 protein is CASLPRTSSYNEQFF. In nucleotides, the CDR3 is TGTGCCAGCCTCCCCCGGACTAGTTCCTACAATGAGCAGTTCTTC.